This entry lists 16 T cell receptor beta chains sequenced from one sample in a study of PD-L1 blockade in urothelial cancer. Time point indicated: pretreatment peripheral blood. The table came from immunoSEQ multiplex PCR; TCRdb's copy has only in-frame clones and leaves some out. The sample has 85,000 to 100,000 clones, 87% seen once. The source was PBMCs, collected around atezolizumab (anti-PD-L1) treatment. These receptors were collected from a man aged 60-69 years with urothelial cancer.

The chain joins TRBV19 to TRBJ1-1, with TRBD1 matching 8 bases. V dropped 4 bases and J dropped 10; count of bases not matched to a gene: 8. Germline CDR1 and CDR2: LNHDA and SQIVND (reference sequence). CDR3 length: 13 amino acids. CDR3 in DNA: TGTGCCAGTAGTACCCCAGGGGGCTGGGGAGCTTTCTTT. This gives the protein CASSTPGGWGAFF.

This clone was observed a handful of times. This sequence joins TRBV5-1 and TRBJ2-1; TRBD2 is a possible D gene (7 bases). V was pared by 1 base and J by 7 bases, with 15 bases between. The CDR3 runs 15 residues. CDR1 is SGHRS, CDR2 YFSETQ, per germline. CDR3 protein: CASSLLGGAPNEQFF. The CDR3 DNA follows: TGCGCCAGCAGCTTGTTGGGGGGGGCGCCGAATGAGCAGTTCTTC.

The rearrangement joins TRBV27 to TRBJ1-2, with 11 positions matching TRBD1. This CDR3 has 15 amino acids. The germline V gene has CDR1 MNHEY and CDR2 SMNVEV (reference sequence). V was clipped by 2 bases and J by 8 bases; unmatched bases: 7. The CDR3 DNA reads as TGTGCCAGCAGTTTAAGGACAGGGGGCGCCGGGGGCTACACCTTC. The encoded protein is CASSLRTGGAGGYTF.

This clone was observed a single time. V usage is TRBV18 and J usage is TRBJ2-7; TRBD2 might be the D (6 bases). Looked up from germline, CDR1 is KGHSH and CDR2 is LQKENI. Trimming removed 4 bases from V and 4 bases from J, with 20 bases in between. CDR3 length: 16 amino acids. CDR3: CASSRTGGPRTYEQYF. Here the CDR3 DNA reads TGTGCCAGCTCACGCACCGGGGGTCCAAGGACGTACGAGCAGTACTTC.

DNA for the CDR3: TGTGCCATCACCCCGGACAGGCCTGGGGGGCAGTTCTTC. Protein: CAITPDRPGGQFF. The V call is TRBV10-3, the J call TRBJ2-1, with 7 bases lining up with TRBD1. Germline CDR1 reads ENHRY; CDR2 reads SYGVKD. The CDR3 totals 13 residues. V gave up 7 bases and J gave up 12 bases; unmatched junction bases: 12.

The table lists this clone with a few counts. The rearrangement uses TRBV21-1 and TRBJ1-6; the tabulated D call, TRBD1, remains unverified against the DNA. TRBV21-1 is listed as a pseudogene. This CDR3 is built from 16 residues. The CDR3 DNA sequence: TGTGCCAGCAGCCCTCCGACCCGGGACACAAGTTCACCCCTCCACTTT. It codes for CASSPPTRDTSSPLHF.

J is TRBJ2-1 and V is TRBV7-2; D uncertain. The germline gives CDR1 SGHTA, CDR2 FQGNSA. V lost 1 base and J 12 bases, leaving 7 bases between the germline ends. The CDR3 contains 11 residues. CDR3 sequence (DNA): TGTGCCAGCAGCTTAGAACAGATGCAGTTCTTC. It encodes CASSLEQMQFF. The whole variable domain, remainder taken from reference TRBV7-2 and TRBJ2-1, is GAGVSQSPSNKVTEKGKDVELRCDPISGHTALYWYRQSLGQGLEFLIYFQGNSAPDKSGLPSDRFSAERTGGSVSTLTIQRTQQEDSAVYLCASSLEQMQFFGPGTRLTVL.

The chain recombines TRBV9 with TRBJ2-7, with 11 bases that match TRBD2. There are 15 residues in the CDR3. J gave up 3 bases and V 4 bases, and 6 bases lay outside the gene matches. Germline V CDR1 and CDR2: SGDLS, YYNGEE. The CDR3 loop reads CASSPRGTSGYEQYF. CDR3 coding DNA: TGTGCCAGCAGCCCCCGAGGGACTAGCGGCTACGAGCAGTACTTC.

The chain employs TRBV5-1 and TRBJ2-7, with 10 bases lining up with TRBD1. Trimming took 0 bases from V and 3 from J; bases not matched to a gene: 12. Looked up from germline, CDR1 is SGHRS and CDR2 is YFSETQ. CDR3 size: 18 residues. CDR3 DNA: TGCGCCAGCAGCTTGGGTTATATTGGTCGGGACAGGGGCTACGAGCAGTACTTC. Its protein is CASSLGYIGRDRGYEQYF.

The gene calls are TRBV29-1 and TRBJ2-2; D gene uncertain. Germline V gene sequence: CDR1 SQVTM, CDR2 ANQGSEA. CDR3 length: 13 residues. V lost 4 bases, J lost 1 base, and 7 bases lay in between. The CDR3 DNA is TGCAGCGTTGCGCAGGTGAACACCGGGGAGCTGTTTTTT. Translation: CSVAQVNTGELFF.

The chain combines TRBV5-4 with TRBJ1-1; perhaps TRBD1 as D (5 bases). Trimming cost V 1 base and J 0 bases, with 10 bases left between them. The CDR3 spans 15 residues. CDR1 and CDR2 from the germline V gene are SGHNT and YYREEE (reference sequence). CDR3 nucleotide sequence: TGTGCCAGCAGCTTGAAAAAGGGGTTGAACACTGAAGCTTTCTTT. It translates to CASSLKKGLNTEAFF. Full variable domain (rest looked up from reference TRBV5-4 and TRBJ1-1): ETGVTQSPTHLIKTRGQQVTLRCSSQSGHNTVSWYQQALGQGPQFIFQYYREEENGRGNFPPRFSGLQFPNYSSELNVNALELDDSALYLCASSLKKGLNTEAFFGQGTRLTVV.

The V gene is TRBV5-1, the J gene TRBJ2-5; 9 bases agree with TRBD1. The CDR3 length is 15 residues. V lost 4 bases and J lost 5; bases outside the gene matches: 9. Per germline, CDR1 SGHRS and CDR2 YFSETQ. CDR3 coding DNA: TGCGCCAGCAGCATCGGACAGGGGCTTTGGGAGACCCAGTACTTC. As protein: CASSIGQGLWETQYF.

This rearrangement joins TRBV7-3 to TRBJ2-7, with TRBD1 matching 9 bases. CDR1 and CDR2 (germline): SGHTA, FQGTGA. The trim removed 5 bases at V and 9 bases at J, leaving 11 bases unmatched. The CDR3 extends over 14 amino acids. In DNA, the CDR3 is TGTGCCAGCAGCCCGCCGGGACAGGGAGGCCGGCAGTACTTC. Protein product: CASSPPGQGGRQYF.

Regarding this clone: Other DNA variants within this sample encode the same CDR3. J is TRBJ1-3 and V is TRBV5-1; D ambiguous. Trimming took off 0 bases at V and 0 bases at J, with 7 bases between the two ends. The CDR3 extends over 15 amino acids. Per germline, CDR1 SGHRS and CDR2 YFSETQ. CDR3 amino acids: CASSLGASSGNTIYF. CDR3 sequence (DNA): TGCGCCAGCAGCTTGGGGGCTTCCTCTGGAAACACCATATATTTT.

The chain combines TRBV2 with TRBJ2-1, with TRBD2 identical over 7 bases. This CDR3 is 13 amino acids long. After removal of 6 bases from V and 6 bases from J, the junction contained 5 bases not matched to a gene. The germline gives CDR1 SNHLY, CDR2 FYNNEI. DNA of the CDR3: TGTGCCAGCAGGGGTAGCGGGCCCAATGAGCAGTTCTTC. Translated: CASRGSGPNEQFF.

The table lists this clone with a count of one. The gene calls are TRBV5-1 and TRBJ1-1, with D perhaps matching TRBD1 (5 bases). With 4 bases removed from V and 0 bases from J, the gap between germline ends came to 13 bases. The CDR3 extends over 15 amino acids. Germline lookup yields CDR1 SGHRS and CDR2 YFSETQ. Here the CDR3 DNA reads TGCGCCAGCAGCCCATACCAGGGTATGAACACTGAAGCTTTCTTT. Its translation is CASSPYQGMNTEAFF.